Listed below are T cell receptor beta chains from one sample, sequenced in a study of blood T cell repertoires in COVID-19. Data came from immunoSEQ multiplex PCR; TCRdb stores just in-frame clones and leaves some out. The data contain 110,000 to 150,000 clones, 60% to 85% of them singletons. Source material: peripheral blood. Receptors originate from an older woman with acute or convalescent COVID-19. Each CDR3 is given with its conserved first and last residue. The order of the fields is J gene, D gene, V gene, clone size, CDR3 protein, CDR3 DNA. A D gene is named only where the DNA matches it firmly. The size entry is marked missing in some rows and otherwise reads once, few, many or a size class.

>TRBJ2-7|TRBD2|TRBV6-5|once
CASRVLAGGSYEQYF
TGTGCCAGCAGGGTACTAGCGGGAGGATCCTACGAGCAGTACTTC
>TRBJ2-7|TRBD2|TRBV2|few
CASSVGLARNF
TGTGCCAGCAGTGTGGGACTAGCAAGAAACTTC
>TRBJ2-2|.|TRBV5-1|few
CASSFGGINTGELFF
TGCGCCAGCAGCTTTGGAGGGATTAACACCGGGGAGCTGTTTTTT
>TRBJ1-2|.|TRBV5-6|.
CASSLAITDYGYTF
TGTGCCAGCAGCTTGGCGATCACAGACTATGGCTACACCTTC
>TRBJ1-6|.|TRBV7-2|few
CASSLDSSRSPLHF
TGTGCCAGCAGCTTGGACAGCTCGCGGTCACCCCTCCACTTT
>TRBJ2-2|.|TRBV5-1|.
CATALSGVNTGELFF
TGCGCCACCGCCTTAAGCGGAGTGAACACCGGGGAGCTGTTTTTT
>TRBJ2-2|.|TRBV3-1/TRBV3-2|.
CASRATGTGELFF
TGTGCCAGCAGGGCGACTGGCACCGGGGAGCTGTTTTTT
>TRBJ2-5|TRBD2|TRBV2|.
CASSGGAGVGKTQYF
TGTGCCAGCAGTGGAGGGGCGGGAGTGGGTAAGACCCAGTACTTC
>TRBJ2-1|TRBD2|TRBV7-3|.
CASSPETSPVQFF
TGTGCCAGCAGCCCAGAGACTAGCCCTGTACAGTTCTTC
>TRBJ1-1|.|TRBV2|many
CASTRFEWEVSEAFF
TGTGCCAGCACCCGGTTTGAGTGGGAGGTTAGTGAAGCTTTCTTT
>TRBJ2-1|TRBD2|TRBV4-1|.
CASSQDRGGVWDNEQFF
TGCGCCAGCAGCCAAGACCGGGGGGGCGTTTGGGACAATGAGCAGTTCTTC
>TRBJ2-3|TRBD2|TRBV6-8|.
CASSYSGSTDTQYF
TGTGCCAGCAGTTATAGCGGGAGCACAGATACGCAGTATTTT
>TRBJ1-2|.|TRBV5-1|.
CASSLDSRSYGYTF
TGCGCCAGCAGCTTGGATTCAAGGAGCTATGGCTACACCTTC
>TRBJ1-3|.|TRBV2|few
CASSERTRASGNTIYF
TGTGCCAGCAGTGAGCGGACAAGGGCCTCTGGAAACACCATATATTTT
>TRBJ1-5|TRBD1|TRBV4-2|.
CASSQGQGNHWPQHF
TGTGCCAGCAGCCAAGGACAGGGTAACCACTGGCCCCAGCATTTT
>TRBJ2-1|TRBD2|TRBV10-2|.
CASSVGTSGIGEQFF
TGCGCCAGCAGTGTCGGGACTAGCGGGATCGGGGAGCAGTTCTTC
>TRBJ1-3|.|TRBV7-9|.
CASSLARGNTIYF
TGTGCCAGCAGCTTAGCGCGAGGAAACACCATATATTTT
>TRBJ2-3|TRBD2|TRBV15|.
CATSTRGRGADTQYF
TGTGCCACCAGCACACGAGGGAGGGGAGCAGATACGCAGTATTTT
>TRBJ2-2|.|TRBV28|once
CASSLPNTGELFF
TGTGCCAGCAGTCTTCCGAACACCGGGGAGCTGTTTTTT
>TRBJ1-6|TRBD1|TRBV15|.
CATSRARTRGQSPLHF
TGTGCCACCAGCAGAGCTCGGACCAGGGGGCAGTCACCCCTCCACTTT
>TRBJ2-7|TRBD2|TRBV5-1|.
CASSFRLAGSYEQYF
TGCGCCAGCAGCTTTCGACTAGCGGGGTCCTACGAGCAGTACTTC
>TRBJ2-3|TRBD2|TRBV5-5|.
CASSLRSGSGTDTQYF
TGTGCCAGCAGCTTGAGGAGCGGGAGTGGCACAGATACGCAGTATTTT